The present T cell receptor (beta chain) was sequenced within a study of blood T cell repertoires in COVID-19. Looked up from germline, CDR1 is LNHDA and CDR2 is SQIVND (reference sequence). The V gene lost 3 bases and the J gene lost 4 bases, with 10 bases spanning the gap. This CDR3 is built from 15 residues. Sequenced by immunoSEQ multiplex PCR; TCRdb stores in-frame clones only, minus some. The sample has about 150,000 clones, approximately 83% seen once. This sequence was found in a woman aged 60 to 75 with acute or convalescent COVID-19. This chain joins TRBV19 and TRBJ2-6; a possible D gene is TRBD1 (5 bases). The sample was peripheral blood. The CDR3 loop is CASSIDSSGANVLTF. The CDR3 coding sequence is TGTGCCAGTAGTATCGACAGTTCCGGGGCCAACGTCCTGACTTTC. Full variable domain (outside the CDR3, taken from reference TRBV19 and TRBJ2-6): DGGITQSPKYLFRKEGQNVTLSCEQNLNHDAMYWYRQDPGQGLRLIYYSQIVNDFQKGDIAEGYSVSREKKESFPLTVTSAQKNPTAFYLCASSIDSSGANVLTFGAGSRLTVL.